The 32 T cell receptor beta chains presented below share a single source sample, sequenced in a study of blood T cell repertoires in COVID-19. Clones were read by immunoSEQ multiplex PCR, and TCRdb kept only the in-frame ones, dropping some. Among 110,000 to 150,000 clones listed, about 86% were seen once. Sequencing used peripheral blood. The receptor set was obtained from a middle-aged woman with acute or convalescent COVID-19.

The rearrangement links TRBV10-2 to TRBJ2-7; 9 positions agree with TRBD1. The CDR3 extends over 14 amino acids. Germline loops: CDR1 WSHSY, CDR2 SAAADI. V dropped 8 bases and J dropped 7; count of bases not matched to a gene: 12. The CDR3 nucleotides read TGCGCCAGCGCCCCTCCTAACAGGGGGCAAGAGCAGTACTTC. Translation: CASAPPNRGQEQYF.

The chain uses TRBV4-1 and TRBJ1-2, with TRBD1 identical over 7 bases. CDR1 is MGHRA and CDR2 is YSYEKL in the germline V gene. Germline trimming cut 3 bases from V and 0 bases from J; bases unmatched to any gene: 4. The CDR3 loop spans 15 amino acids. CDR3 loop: CASSQPRGSNYGYTF. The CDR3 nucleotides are TGCGCCAGCAGCCAGCCCAGGGGGTCTAACTATGGCTACACCTTC.

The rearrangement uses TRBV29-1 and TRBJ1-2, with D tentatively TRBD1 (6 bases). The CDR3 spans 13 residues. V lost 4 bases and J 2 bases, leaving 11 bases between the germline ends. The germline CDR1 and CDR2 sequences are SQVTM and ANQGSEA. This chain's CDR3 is CSVVARGNYGYTF. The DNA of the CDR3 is TGCAGCGTTGTCGCCAGGGGAAACTATGGCTACACCTTC.

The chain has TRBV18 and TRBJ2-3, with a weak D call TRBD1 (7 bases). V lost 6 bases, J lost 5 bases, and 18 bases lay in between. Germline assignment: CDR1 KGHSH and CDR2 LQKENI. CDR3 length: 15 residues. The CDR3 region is CASSLRQGGKDTQYF. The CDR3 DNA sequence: TGTGCCAGCTCGCTTCGACAGGGAGGAAAAGATACGCAGTATTTT.

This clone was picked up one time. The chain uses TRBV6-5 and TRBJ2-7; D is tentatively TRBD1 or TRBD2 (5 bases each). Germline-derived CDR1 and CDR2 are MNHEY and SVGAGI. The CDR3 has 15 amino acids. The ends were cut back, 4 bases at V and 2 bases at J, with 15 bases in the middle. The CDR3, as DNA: TGTGCCAGCAGTTTCTCGGGGAAGGGGACCTACGAGCAGTACTTC. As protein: CASSFSGKGTYEQYF.

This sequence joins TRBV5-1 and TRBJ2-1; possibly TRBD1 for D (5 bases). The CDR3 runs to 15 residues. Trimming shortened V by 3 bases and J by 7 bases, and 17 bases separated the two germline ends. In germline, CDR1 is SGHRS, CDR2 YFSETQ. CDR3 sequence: CASSSSVGQSNEQFF. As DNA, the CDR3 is TGCGCCAGCAGCTCCTCTGTGGGGCAGTCAAATGAGCAGTTCTTC.

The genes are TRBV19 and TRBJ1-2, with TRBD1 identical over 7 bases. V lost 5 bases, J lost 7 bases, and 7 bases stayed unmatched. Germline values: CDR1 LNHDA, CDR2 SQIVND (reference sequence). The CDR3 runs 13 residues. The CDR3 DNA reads TGTGCCAGTAGTGTCGGGACAGTTAGTGGCTACACCTTC. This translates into CASSVGTVSGYTF.

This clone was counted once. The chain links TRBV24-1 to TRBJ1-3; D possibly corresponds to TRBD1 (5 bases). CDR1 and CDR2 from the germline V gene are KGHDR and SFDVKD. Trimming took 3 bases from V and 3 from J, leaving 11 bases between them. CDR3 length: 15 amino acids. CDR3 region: CATSDPGYRGNTIYF. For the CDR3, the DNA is TGTGCCACCAGTGATCCAGGGTATCGTGGAAACACCATATATTTT.

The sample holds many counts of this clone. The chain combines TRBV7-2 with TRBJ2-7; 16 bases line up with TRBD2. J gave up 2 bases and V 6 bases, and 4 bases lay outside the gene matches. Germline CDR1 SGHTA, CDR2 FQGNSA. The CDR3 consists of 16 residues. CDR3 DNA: TGTGCCAGCAGTCGGGGACTAGCGGGAGGGGCCTACGAGCAGTACTTC. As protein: CASSRGLAGGAYEQYF.

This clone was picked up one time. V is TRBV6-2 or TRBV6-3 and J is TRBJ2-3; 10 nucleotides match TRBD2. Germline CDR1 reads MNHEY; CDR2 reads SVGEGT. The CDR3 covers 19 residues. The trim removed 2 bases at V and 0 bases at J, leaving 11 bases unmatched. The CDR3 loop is CASSYPLRVLAGSTDTQYF. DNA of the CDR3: TGTGCCAGCAGTTACCCGCTTCGGGTACTAGCGGGGAGCACAGATACGCAGTATTTT.

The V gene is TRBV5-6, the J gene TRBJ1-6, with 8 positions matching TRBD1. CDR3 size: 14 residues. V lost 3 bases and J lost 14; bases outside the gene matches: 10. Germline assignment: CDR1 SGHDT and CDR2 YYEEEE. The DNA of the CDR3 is TGTGCCAGCAGCTCACGGGACAGGTCAAAGGCCCTCCACTTT. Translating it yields CASSSRDRSKALHF.

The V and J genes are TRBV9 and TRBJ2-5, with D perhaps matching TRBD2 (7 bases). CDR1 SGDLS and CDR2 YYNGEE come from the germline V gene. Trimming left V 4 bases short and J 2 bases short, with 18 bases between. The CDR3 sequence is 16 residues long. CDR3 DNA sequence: TGTGCCAGCAGCCCTAGGGGGGGTAGCGCTCAAGAGACCCAGTACTTC. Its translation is CASSPRGGSAQETQYF.

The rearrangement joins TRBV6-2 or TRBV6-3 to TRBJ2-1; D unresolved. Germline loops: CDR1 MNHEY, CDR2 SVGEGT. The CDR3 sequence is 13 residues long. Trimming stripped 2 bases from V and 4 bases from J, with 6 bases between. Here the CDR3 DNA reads TGTGCCAGCAGTTACCCGGGTTACAATGAGCAGTTCTTC. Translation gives CASSYPGYNEQFF.

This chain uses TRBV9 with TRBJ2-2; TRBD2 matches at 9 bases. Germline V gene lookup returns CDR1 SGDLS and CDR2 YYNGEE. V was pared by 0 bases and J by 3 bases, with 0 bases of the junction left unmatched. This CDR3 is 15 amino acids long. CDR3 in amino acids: CASSVGLADTGELFF. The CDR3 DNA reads TGTGCCAGCAGCGTAGGACTAGCGGACACCGGGGAGCTGTTTTTT.

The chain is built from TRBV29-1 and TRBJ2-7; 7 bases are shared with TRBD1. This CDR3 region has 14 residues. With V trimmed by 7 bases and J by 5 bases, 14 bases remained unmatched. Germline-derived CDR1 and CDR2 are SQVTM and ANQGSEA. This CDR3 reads CSARQGPGANEQYF. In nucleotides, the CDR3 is TGCAGCGCTCGACAGGGTCCGGGCGCTAACGAGCAGTACTTC.

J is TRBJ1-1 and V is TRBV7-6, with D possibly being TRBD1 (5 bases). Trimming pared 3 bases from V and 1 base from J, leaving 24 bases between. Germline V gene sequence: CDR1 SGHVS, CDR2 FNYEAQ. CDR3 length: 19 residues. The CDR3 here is CASSFLLGQGAVWNTEAFF. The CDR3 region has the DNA TGTGCCAGCAGCTTCCTCTTGGGGCAGGGCGCGGTCTGGAACACTGAAGCTTTCTTT.

CDR3: CASSPLGQVDYGYTF. The CDR3 DNA is TGTGCCAGCTCACCACTGGGACAGGTGGACTATGGCTACACCTTC. V is TRBV18 and J is TRBJ1-2, with 8 positions matching TRBD1. CDR3 length: 15 residues. Germline CDR1 KGHSH, CDR2 LQKENI. J gave up 3 bases and V 1 base, and 4 bases lay outside the gene matches.

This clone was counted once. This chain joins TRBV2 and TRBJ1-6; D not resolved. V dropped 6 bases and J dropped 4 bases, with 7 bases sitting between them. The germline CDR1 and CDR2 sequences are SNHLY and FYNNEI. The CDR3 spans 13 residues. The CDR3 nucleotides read TGTGCCAGCAGGTCAGATTATAATTCACCCCTCCACTTT. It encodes CASRSDYNSPLHF.

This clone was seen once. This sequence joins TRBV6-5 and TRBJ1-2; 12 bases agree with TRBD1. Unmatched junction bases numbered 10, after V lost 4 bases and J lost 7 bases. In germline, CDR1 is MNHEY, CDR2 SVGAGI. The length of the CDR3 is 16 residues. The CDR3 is CASSSPRGQGAGGYTF. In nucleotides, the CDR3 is TGTGCCAGCAGTTCGCCCCGGGGACAGGGGGCCGGTGGCTACACCTTC.

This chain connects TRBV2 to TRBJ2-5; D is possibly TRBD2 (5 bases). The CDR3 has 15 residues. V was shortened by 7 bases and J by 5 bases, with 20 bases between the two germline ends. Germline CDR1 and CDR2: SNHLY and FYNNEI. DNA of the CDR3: TGTGCCAGCAAGATAAGCGGATCTCGGGCCGAGACCCAGTACTTC. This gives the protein CASKISGSRAETQYF.

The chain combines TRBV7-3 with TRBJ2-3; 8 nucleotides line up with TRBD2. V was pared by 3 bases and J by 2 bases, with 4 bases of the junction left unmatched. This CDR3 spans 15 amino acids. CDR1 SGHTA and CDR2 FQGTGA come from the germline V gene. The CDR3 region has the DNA TGTGCCAGCAGCTTTGGCGGGGGGACCACAGATACGCAGTATTTT. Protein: CASSFGGGTTDTQYF.

CDR3 residues: CSVVLTGEKLFF. In DNA, the CDR3 is TGCAGCGTTGTTTTGACGGGTGAAAAACTGTTTTTT. The rearrangement links TRBV29-1 to TRBJ1-4; unclear D gene. Germline CDR1 and CDR2: SQVTM and ANQGSEA. CDR3 size: 12 residues. V was clipped by 4 bases and J by 7 bases, with 10 bases between them.

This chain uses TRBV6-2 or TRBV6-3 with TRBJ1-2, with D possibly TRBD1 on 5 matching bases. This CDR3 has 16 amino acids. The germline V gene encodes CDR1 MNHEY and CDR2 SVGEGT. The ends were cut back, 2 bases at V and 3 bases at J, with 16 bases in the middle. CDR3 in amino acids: CASSYPKGTGDYGYTF. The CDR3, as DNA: TGTGCCAGCAGTTACCCGAAGGGTACAGGCGACTATGGCTACACCTTC.

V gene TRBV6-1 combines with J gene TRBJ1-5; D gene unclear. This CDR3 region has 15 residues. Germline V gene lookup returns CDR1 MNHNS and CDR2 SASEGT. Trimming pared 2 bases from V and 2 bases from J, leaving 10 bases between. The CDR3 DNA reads TGTGCCAGCAGTGAAACATGGTATGGCAATCAGCCCCAGCATTTT. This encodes CASSETWYGNQPQHF.

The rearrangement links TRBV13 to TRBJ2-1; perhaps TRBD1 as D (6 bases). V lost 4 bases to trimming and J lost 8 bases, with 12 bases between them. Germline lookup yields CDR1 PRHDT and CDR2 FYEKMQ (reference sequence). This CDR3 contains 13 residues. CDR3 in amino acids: CASSSDRSDEQFF. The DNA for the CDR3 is TGTGCCAGCAGCTCAGACAGGTCGGATGAGCAGTTCTTC.

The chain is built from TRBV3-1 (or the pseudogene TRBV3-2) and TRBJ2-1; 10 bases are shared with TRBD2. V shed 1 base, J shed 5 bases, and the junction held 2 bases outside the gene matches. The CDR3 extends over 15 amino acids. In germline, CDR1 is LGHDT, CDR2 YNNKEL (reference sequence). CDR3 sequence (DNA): TGTGCCAGCAGCCAAGGGACTAGCGGAAACAATGAGCAGTTCTTC. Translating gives CASSQGTSGNNEQFF.

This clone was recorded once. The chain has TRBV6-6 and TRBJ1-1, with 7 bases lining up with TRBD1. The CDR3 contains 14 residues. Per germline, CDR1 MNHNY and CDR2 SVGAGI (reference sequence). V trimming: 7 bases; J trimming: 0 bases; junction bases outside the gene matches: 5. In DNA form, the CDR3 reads TGTGCCAGCAACCCGGGACAGATGAACACTGAAGCTTTCTTT. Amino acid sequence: CASNPGQMNTEAFF.

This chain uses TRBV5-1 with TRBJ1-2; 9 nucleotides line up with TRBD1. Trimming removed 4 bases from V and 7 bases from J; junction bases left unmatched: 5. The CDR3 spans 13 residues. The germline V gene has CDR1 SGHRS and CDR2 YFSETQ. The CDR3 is CASSRDREGGYTF. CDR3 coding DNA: TGCGCCAGCAGCCGGGACAGGGAGGGTGGCTACACCTTC.

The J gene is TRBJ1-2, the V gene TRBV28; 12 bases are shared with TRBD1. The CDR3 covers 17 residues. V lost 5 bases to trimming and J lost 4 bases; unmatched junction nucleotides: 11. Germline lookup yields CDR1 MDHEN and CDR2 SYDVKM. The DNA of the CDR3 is TGTGCCAGCAGTGCCGGGACAGGGGGCATACGGGGCTATGGCTACACCTTC. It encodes CASSAGTGGIRGYGYTF.

The CDR3 is CASSPGTDSGNTIYF. CDR3 sequence (DNA): TGTGCCAGCAGCCCGGGGACTGACTCTGGAAACACCATATATTTT. The chain couples TRBV9 to TRBJ1-3; D is possibly TRBD1 (5 bases). Germline assignment: CDR1 SGDLS and CDR2 YYNGEE. The germline V and J ends were trimmed by 4 bases and 0 bases, with 11 bases remaining between them. This CDR3 spans 15 amino acids.

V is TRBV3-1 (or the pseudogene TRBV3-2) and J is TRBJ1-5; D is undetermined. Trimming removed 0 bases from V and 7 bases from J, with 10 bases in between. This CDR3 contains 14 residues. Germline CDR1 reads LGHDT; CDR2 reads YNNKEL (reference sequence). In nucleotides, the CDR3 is TGTGCCAGCAGCCAAGAACTTCCTCTGCAGCCCCAGCATTTT. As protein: CASSQELPLQPQHF.

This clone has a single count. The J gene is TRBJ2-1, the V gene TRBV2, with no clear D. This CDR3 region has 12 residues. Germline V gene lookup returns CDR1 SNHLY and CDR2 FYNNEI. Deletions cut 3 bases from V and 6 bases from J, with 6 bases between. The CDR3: CASSDAPNEQFF. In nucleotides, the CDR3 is TGTGCCAGCAGTGATGCGCCCAATGAGCAGTTCTTC. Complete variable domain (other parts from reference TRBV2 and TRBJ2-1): EPEVTQTPSHQVTQMGQEVILRCVPISNHLYFYWYRQILGQKVEFLVSFYNNEISEKSEIFDDQFSVERPDGSNFTLKIRSTKLEDSAMYFCASSDAPNEQFFGPGTRLTVL.